This T cell receptor (beta chain) appears in the sequencing data of a study of T cell repertoires in cytomegalovirus infection. Study at large: Based on public TCR beta signatures, there were indications of CMV infection and of a matching HLA type.

This clonotype was detected only once. As yet, its antigen is unknown. CDR3 length: 16 residues. The germline V gene encodes CDR1 LGHDT and CDR2 YNNKEL (reference sequence). The V and J ends lost 7 bases and 4 bases, in that order; junction bases with no gene match: 8. Study findings and constraints: Ex vivo, HLA-C-restricted CMV-specific TCR beta clonotypes prevailed over the rest of the response. Totalled public TCR beta family frequency picked out people who carried CMV plus the relevant HLA.

TCRdb redid the calling of the reads with MiXCR, one entry per CDR3 protein. Of 630,000 or so distinct CDR3 sequences listed, around 24% are singletons. This clonotype was obtained from a human donor in good health (CMV status not recorded). Some clones in this sample may be carry-over from other donors' samples. The sample comprised CD8+ T cells from PBMCs. The chain uses TRBV3-1 and TRBJ2-2; 11 positions match TRBD1. CDR3 protein: CASTPGTGGTTGELFF. The CDR3 bases are TGTGCCAGCACCCCTGGGACAGGGGGGACCACCGGGGAGCTGTTTTTT.